This T cell receptor (beta chain) was found in a study of blood T cell repertoires in COVID-19 (dated by TCRdb to the early 2020s). For the wider study: Collaborator samples came from the United States, Italy and Spain and covered acute and convalescent phases of COVID-19. The material from the prospective study consisted of cDNA or gDNA derived from T cells, B-cell-depleted T cells, or PBMCs. The dataset comprised deeply sampled blood TCRbeta repertoires from subjects exposed to, actively infected with, or recovered from COVID-19. The repertoires were released in a freely available public database intended as a resource for research on the immune response to SARS-CoV-2. Samples were obtained from the ongoing ImmuneRACE study (first 160 participants) and from 1,254 subjects provided by 6 global collaborators. The sample metadata nearly always contained a de-identified subject ID, COVID-19 status, age in years and sex. Where HLA class I and class II types were available, the types were taken from metadata supplied by the sample provider, not from assay-based typing. Results the study describes overall, beyond this receptor: How much clinical and demographic metadata was included differed by source and by participant, and the metadata was provided uncurated.

The junction shows trimming of 5 bases on V and 7 bases on J, plus 14 bases between the germline ends. There are 13 amino acids in the CDR3, from cysteine to phenylalanine inclusive. Just the 39-base CDR3 DNA is kept, in frame starting at base 1. As regards this clone: Its antigen is currently not known. No base-level quality is on record; no much larger clone is a single base apart.

The immunoSEQ Assay, a bias-controlled multiplex PCR, was used to amplify TCRbeta CDR3 regions from genomic DNA. Regarding the original processing steps: Nucleated cell counts per sample were estimated from amplification of reference gene primers within the assay. Sequence reads were collapsed and filtered to measure the absolute abundance of every unique TCRbeta CDR3 rearrangement. Productive Simpson clonality was computed per sample as the square root of Simpson's diversity index over productive rearrangements. TCRdb took over this immuneACCESS table, retaining in-frame rearrangements with V and J assigned. Such tables are incomplete; in checked studies, under half of the missing clones stem from an unresolved V gene, and the remainder is unexplained. For V, J and clone size, that table is used; D and trimming come from the DNA. The sample records roughly 120,000 clones, approximately 84% of which are singletons. The ten most abundant clones make up 3% to 3.5% of the sample.

Collaborating institutions collected whole blood in K2EDTA tubes following their own protocols. Collaborator samples were shipped for TCRbeta analysis as frozen whole blood, isolated PBMCs, or DNA extracted from either sample type. The sequencing sample was made of peripheral blood. The rearranged chain carries TRBV12-3 or TRBV12-4 and TRBJ2-5; TRBD2 is possibly the D segment (5 matching bases). The TCR was taken from a man aged 35-49 years with acute or convalescent COVID-19. The nucleotide sequence is TGTGCCAGCAGTCCCCCCGGGGTTGGGACCCAGTACTTC. The translation is CASSPPGVGTQYF.